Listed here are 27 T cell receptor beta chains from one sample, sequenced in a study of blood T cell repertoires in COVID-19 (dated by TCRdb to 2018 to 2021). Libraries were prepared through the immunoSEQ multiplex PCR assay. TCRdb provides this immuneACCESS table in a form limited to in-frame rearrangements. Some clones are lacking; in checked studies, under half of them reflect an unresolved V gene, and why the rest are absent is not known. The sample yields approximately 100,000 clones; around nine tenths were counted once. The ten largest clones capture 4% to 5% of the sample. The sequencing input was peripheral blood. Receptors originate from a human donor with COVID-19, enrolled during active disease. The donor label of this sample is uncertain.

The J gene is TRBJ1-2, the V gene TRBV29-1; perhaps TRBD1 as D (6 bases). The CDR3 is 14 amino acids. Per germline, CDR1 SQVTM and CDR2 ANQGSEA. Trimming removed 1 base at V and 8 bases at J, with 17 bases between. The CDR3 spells CSVEGRAGVDGYTF. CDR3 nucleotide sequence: TGCAGCGTTGAAGGCCGGGCAGGGGTTGACGGCTACACCTTC.

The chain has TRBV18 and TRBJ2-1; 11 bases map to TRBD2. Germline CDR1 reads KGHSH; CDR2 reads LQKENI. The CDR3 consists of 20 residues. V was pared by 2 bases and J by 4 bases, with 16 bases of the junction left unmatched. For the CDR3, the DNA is TGTGCCAGCTCACCATTTTCGACTAGCGGGAACTCAGCAAAATACAATGAGCAGTTCTTC. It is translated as CASSPFSTSGNSAKYNEQFF.

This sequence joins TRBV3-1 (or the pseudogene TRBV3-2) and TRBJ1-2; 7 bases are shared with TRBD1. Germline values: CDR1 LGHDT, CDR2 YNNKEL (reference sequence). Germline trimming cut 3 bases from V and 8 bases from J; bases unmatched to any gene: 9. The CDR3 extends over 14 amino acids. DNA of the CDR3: TGTGCCAGCAGCCAGGTTACAGGGGAAAGGGGCTACACCTTC. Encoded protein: CASSQVTGERGYTF.

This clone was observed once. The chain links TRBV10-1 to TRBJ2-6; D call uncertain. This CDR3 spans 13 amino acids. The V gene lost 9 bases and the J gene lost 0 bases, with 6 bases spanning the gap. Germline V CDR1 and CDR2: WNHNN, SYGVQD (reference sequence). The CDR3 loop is CARMSSGANVLTF. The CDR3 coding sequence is TGCGCCAGGATGAGCTCTGGGGCCAACGTCCTGACTTTC.

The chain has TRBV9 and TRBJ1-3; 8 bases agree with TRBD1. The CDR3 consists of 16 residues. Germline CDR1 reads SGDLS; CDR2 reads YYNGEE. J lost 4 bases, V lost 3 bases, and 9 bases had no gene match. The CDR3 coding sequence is TGTGCCAGCAGCGGACAACCTCGACAGGGGGGAAACACCATATATTTT. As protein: CASSGQPRQGGNTIYF.

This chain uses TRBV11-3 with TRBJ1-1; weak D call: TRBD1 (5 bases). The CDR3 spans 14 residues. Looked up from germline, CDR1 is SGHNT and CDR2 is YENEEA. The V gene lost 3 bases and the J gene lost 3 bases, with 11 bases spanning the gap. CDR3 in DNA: TGTGCCAGCAGCTTCCAGGGCCCGGACACTGAAGCTTTCTTT. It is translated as CASSFQGPDTEAFF. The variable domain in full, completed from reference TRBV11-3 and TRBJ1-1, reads EAGVVQSPRYKIIEKKQPVAFWCNPISGHNTLYWYLQNLGQGPELLIRYENEEAVDDSQLPKDRFSAERLKGVDSTLKIQPAELGDSAVYLCASSFQGPDTEAFFGQGTRLTVV.

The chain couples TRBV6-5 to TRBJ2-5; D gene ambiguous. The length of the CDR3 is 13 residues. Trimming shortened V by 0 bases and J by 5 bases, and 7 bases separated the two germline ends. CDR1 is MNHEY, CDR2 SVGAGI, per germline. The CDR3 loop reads CASSYSSYETQYF. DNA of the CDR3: TGTGCCAGCAGTTACTCGAGCTATGAGACCCAGTACTTC.

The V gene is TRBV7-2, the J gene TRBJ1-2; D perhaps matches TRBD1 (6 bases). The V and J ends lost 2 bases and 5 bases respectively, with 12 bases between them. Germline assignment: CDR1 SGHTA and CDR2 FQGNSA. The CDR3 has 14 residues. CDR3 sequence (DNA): TGTGCCAGCAGCTTAAATTCAGGGGAGTATGGCTACACCTTC. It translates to CASSLNSGEYGYTF.

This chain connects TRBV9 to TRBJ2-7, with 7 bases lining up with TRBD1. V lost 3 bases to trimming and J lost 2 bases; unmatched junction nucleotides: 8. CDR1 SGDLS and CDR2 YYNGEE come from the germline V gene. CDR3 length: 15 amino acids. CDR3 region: CASSGGQLTTYEQYF. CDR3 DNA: TGTGCCAGCAGCGGGGGACAGCTAACCACCTACGAGCAGTACTTC. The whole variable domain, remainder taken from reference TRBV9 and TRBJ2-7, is DSGVTQTPKHLITATGQRVTLRCSPRSGDLSVYWYQQSLDQGLQFLIQYYNGEERAKGNILERFSAQQFPDLHSELNLSSLELGDSALYFCASSGGQLTTYEQYFGPGTRLTVT.

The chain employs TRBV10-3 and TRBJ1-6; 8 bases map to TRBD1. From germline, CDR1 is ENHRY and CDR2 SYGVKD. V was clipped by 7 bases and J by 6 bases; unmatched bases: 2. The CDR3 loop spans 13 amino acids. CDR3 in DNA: TGTGCCATCAAGGACAGGGTTAATTCACCCCTCCACTTT. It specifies CAIKDRVNSPLHF.

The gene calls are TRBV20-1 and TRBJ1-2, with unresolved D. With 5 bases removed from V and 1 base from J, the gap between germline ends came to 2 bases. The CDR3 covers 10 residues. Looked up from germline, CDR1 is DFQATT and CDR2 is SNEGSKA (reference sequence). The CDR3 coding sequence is TGCAGTGCTCTTAACTATGGCTACACCTTC. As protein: CSALNYGYTF.

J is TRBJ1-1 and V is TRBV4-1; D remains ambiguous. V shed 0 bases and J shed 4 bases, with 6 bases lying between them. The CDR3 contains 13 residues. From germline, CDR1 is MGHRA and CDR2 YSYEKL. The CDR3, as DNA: TGCGCCAGCAGCCAAGATGGGAGCACTGAAGCTTTCTTT. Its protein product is CASSQDGSTEAFF.

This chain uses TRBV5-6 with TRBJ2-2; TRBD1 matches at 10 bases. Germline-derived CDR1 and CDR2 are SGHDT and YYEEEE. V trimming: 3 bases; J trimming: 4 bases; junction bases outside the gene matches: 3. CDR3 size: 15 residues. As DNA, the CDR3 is TGTGCCAGCAGCTGGGACAGGGGATTCACCGGGGAGCTGTTTTTT. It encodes CASSWDRGFTGELFF.

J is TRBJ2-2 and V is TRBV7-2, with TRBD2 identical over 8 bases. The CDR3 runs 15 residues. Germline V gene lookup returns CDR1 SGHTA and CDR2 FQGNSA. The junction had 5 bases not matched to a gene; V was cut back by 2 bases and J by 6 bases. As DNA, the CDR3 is TGTGCCAGCAGCTTACAAGCGGGGGCCTCCGGGGAGCTGTTTTTT. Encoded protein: CASSLQAGASGELFF. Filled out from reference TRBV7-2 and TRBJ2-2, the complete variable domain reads GAGVSQSPSNKVTEKGKDVELRCDPISGHTALYWYRQSLGQGLEFLIYFQGNSAPDKSGLPSDRFSAERTGGSVSTLTIQRTQQEDSAVYLCASSLQAGASGELFFGEGSRLTVL.

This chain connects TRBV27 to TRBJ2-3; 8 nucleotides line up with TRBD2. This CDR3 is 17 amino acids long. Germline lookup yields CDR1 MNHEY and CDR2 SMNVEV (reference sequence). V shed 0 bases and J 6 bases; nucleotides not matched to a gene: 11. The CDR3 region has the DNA TGTGCCAGCAGTTTATCCCCCAGCGGGGGAGCTAGGGATACGCAGTATTTT. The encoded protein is CASSLSPSGGARDTQYF.

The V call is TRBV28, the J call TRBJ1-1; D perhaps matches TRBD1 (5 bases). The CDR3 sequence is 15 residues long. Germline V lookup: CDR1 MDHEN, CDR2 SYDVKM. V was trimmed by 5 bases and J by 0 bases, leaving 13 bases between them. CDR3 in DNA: TGTGCCAGCAGTCCCCCGACAGTTATGAACACTGAAGCTTTCTTT. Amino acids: CASSPPTVMNTEAFF.

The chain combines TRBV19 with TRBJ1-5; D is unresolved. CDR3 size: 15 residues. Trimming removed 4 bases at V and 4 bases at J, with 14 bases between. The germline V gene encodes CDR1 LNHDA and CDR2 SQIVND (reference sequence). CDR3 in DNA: TGTGCCAGTAGTAATGGGGTGGAGGGAAATCAGCCCCAGCATTTT. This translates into CASSNGVEGNQPQHF.

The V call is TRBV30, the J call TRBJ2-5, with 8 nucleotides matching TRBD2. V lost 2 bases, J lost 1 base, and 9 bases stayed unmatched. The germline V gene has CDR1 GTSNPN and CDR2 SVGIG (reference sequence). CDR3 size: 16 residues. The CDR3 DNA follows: TGTGCCTGGAGTCTTGGTACTAGCGGATTCCAAGAGACCCAGTACTTC. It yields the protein CAWSLGTSGFQETQYF.

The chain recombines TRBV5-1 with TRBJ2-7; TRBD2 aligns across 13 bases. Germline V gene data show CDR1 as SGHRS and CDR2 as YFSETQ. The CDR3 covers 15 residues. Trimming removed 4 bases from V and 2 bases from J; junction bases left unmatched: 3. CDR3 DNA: TGCGCCAGCAGCGGGACTAGCGGGACGACCTACGAGCAGTACTTC. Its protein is CASSGTSGTTYEQYF.

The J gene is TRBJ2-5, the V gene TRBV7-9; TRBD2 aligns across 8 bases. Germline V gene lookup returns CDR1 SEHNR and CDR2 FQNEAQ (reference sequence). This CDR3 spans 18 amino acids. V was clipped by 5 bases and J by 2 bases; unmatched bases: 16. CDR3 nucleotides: TGTGCCAGCAGCAAACTCAACTGGCGGGGGGTCCTGCAAGAGACCCAGTACTTC. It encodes CASSKLNWRGVLQETQYF. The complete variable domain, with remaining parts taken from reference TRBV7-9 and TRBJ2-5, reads DTGVSQNPRHKITKRGQNVTFRCDPISEHNRLYWYRQTLGQGPEFLTYFQNEAQLEKSRLLSDRFSAERPKGSFSTLEIQRTEQGDSAMYLCASSKLNWRGVLQETQYFGPGTRLLVL.

The CDR3 region is CASSHPLEGWNTEAFF. CDR3 nucleotides: TGCGCCAGCAGCCATCCATTGGAGGGTTGGAACACTGAAGCTTTCTTT. The rearrangement links TRBV4-1 to TRBJ1-1, with unresolved D. The CDR3 contains 16 residues. Germline loops: CDR1 MGHRA, CDR2 YSYEKL. Deletions cut 3 bases from V and 1 base from J, with 15 bases between.

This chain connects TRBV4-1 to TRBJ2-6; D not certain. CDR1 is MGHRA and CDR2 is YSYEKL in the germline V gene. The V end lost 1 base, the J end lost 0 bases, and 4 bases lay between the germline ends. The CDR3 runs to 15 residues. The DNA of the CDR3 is TGCGCCAGCAGCCAAGGACACTCTGGGGCCAACGTCCTGACTTTC. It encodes CASSQGHSGANVLTF.

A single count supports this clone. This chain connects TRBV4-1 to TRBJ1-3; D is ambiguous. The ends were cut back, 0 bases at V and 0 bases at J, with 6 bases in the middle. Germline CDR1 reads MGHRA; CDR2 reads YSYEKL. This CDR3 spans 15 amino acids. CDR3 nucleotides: TGCGCCAGCAGCCAAGAAGTCAGCTCTGGAAACACCATATATTTT. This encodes CASSQEVSSGNTIYF.

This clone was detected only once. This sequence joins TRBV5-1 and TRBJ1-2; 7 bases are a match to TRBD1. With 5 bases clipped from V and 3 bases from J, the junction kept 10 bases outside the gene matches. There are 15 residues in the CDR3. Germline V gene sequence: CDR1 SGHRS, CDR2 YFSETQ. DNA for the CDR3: TGCGCCAGCAGTTGGCGAGGGGGCTCGGACTATGGCTACACCTTC. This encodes CASSWRGGSDYGYTF.

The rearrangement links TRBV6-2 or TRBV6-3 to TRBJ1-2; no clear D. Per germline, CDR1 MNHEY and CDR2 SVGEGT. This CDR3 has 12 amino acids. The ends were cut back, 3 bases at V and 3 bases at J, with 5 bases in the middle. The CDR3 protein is CASSYSDYGYTF. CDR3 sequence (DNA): TGTGCCAGCAGTTATTCAGACTATGGCTACACCTTC.

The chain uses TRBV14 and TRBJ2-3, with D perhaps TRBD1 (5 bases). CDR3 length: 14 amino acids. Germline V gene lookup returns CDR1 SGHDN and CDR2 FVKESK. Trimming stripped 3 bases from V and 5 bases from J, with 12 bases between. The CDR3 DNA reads TGTGCCAGCAGCCAGATCAGGGTGAAAGATACGCAGTATTTT. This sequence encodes CASSQIRVKDTQYF.

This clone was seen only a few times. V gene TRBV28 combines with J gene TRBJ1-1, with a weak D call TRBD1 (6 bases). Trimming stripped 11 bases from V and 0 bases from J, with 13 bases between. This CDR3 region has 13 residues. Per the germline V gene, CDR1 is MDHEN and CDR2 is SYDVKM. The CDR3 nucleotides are TGTGCCGTGTTGGGACAAATGAACACTGAAGCTTTCTTT. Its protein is CAVLGQMNTEAFF.